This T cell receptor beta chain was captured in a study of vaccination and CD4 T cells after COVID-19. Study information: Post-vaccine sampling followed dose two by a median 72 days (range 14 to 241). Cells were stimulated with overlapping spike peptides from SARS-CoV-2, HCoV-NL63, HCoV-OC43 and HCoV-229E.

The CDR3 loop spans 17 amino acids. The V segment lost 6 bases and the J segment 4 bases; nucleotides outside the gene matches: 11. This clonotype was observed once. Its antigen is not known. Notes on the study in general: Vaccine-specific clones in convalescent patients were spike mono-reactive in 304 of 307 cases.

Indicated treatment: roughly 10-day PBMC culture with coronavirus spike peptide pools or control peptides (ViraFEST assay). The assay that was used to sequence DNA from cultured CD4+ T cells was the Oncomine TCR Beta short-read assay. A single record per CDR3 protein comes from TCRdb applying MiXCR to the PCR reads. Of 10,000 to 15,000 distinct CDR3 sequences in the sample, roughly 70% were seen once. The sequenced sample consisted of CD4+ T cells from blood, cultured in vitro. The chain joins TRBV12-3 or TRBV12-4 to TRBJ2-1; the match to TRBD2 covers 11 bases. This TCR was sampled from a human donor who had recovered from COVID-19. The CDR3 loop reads CASRPRTGTSGYNEQFF. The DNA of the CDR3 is TGTGCCAGCAGGCCTAGAACCGGGACTAGCGGTTACAATGAGCAGTTCTTC.